This T cell receptor beta chain was observed in a study of blood T cell repertoires in COVID-19. Trimming at V came to 0 bases and at J to 8 bases, leaving 7 bases not matched to a gene. CDR1 is SGHRS, CDR2 YFSETQ, per germline. The CDR3 is 15 residues long. Assay used: immunoSEQ multiplex PCR; TCRdb lists only in-frame clones, some missing. The data show roughly 71,000 clones, approximately 81% seen once. This receptor was taken from a man aged 50-60 years with active COVID-19. The V call is TRBV5-1, the J call TRBJ1-4; 7 bases agree with TRBD1. Specimen: peripheral blood. DNA of the CDR3: TGCGCCAGCAGCTTGGAGGGCAGGGGGGAGGAAAAACTGTTTTTT. It yields the protein CASSLEGRGEEKLFF. Using reference TRBV5-1 and TRBJ1-4 for the parts outside the CDR3, the full variable domain is KAGVTQTPRYLIKTRGQQVTLSCSPISGHRSVSWYQQTPGQGLQFLFEYFSETQRNKGNFPGRFSGRQFSNSRSEMNVSTLELGDSALYLCASSLEGRGEEKLFFGSGTQLSVL.